Listed here are 8 T cell receptor beta chains from one sample, sequenced in a study of T cell responses to AZD1222 COVID-19 vaccine. Only in-frame clones appear in the TCRdb table, and some are missing; sequencing was by immunoSEQ multiplex PCR. The sample has 110,000 to 150,000 clones; nearly 95% are singletons. The sample in question was peripheral blood, obtained on day 0 of AZD1222 vaccination. The origin of the receptors is an adult in good health.

The table lists this clone with a count of one. The chain is built from TRBV13 and TRBJ2-1; unclear D gene. This CDR3 has 15 residues. V was cut by 2 bases and J by 0 bases, with 8 bases left in between. The germline CDR1 and CDR2 sequences are PRHDT and FYEKMQ (reference sequence). CDR3 bases: TGTGCCAGCAGCTTATTGCAGAGCTCCTACAATGAGCAGTTCTTC. Protein sequence: CASSLLQSSYNEQFF.

This chain connects TRBV18 to TRBJ2-2; D remains unclear. Per the germline V gene, CDR1 is KGHSH and CDR2 is LQKENI. The V end was cut by 4 bases, the J end by 5 bases, with 5 bases between. The CDR3 sequence is 12 residues long. CDR3 region: CASSRLTGELFF. In DNA form, the CDR3 reads TGTGCCAGCTCACGTTTGACCGGGGAGCTGTTTTTT.

This clone occurred once. This chain links TRBV12-3 or TRBV12-4 with TRBJ1-1; D is ambiguous. V gave up 3 bases and J gave up 4 bases, with 9 bases separating them. This CDR3 has 13 residues. CDR3 nucleotide sequence: TGTGCCAGCAGTTTGGGGATGAGCACTGAAGCTTTCTTT. Translating gives CASSLGMSTEAFF.

The V gene is TRBV2, the J gene TRBJ1-2; D is possibly TRBD1 (6 bases). The V gene's germline CDR1 is SNHLY and CDR2 FYNNEI. CDR3 length equals 12 residues. V gave up 6 bases and J gave up 7 bases, with 12 bases separating them. In DNA form, the CDR3 reads TGTGCCAGCAGGCAAGGGGGGGGTGGCTACACCTTC. Its translation: CASRQGGGGYTF.

The V gene is TRBV20-1, the J gene TRBJ2-7, with D hard to call. CDR1 DFQATT and CDR2 SNEGSKA come from the germline V gene (reference sequence). CDR3 size: 8 residues. The CDR3 nucleotides are TGCAGGCCTTACGAGCAGTACTTC. Residues: CRPYEQYF.

This chain connects TRBV10-2 to TRBJ1-1; tentative D call: TRBD1 (5 bases). The CDR3 runs 12 residues. Looked up from germline, CDR1 is WSHSY and CDR2 is SAAADI. V gave up 3 bases and J gave up 5 bases, with 7 bases separating them. The CDR3 is CASSEAGTEAFF. CDR3 DNA sequence: TGCGCCAGCAGTGAAGCAGGGACTGAAGCTTTCTTT.

V is TRBV12-5 and J is TRBJ1-5; D is possibly TRBD1 (5 bases). The germline CDR1 and CDR2 sequences are LGHNT and FRNRAP. The CDR3 length is 16 residues. Trimming removed 4 bases from V and 0 bases from J, with 13 bases in between. The CDR3 nucleotides are TGTGCTAGTGGTTCGGGACTTTACGATAGCAATCAGCCCCAGCATTTT. Translated: CASGSGLYDSNQPQHF.

This chain uses TRBV12-3 or TRBV12-4 with TRBJ2-5; D remains unclear. Trimming shortened V by 6 bases and J by 6 bases, and 8 bases separated the two germline ends. This CDR3 contains 11 residues. Here the CDR3 DNA reads TGTGCCAGCAGCCTCGGGCAGACCCAGTACTTC. Amino acid sequence: CASSLGQTQYF.